This T cell receptor (beta chain) was identified during a study of T cell changes during pregnancy in multiple sclerosis. With 5 bases removed from V and 0 bases from J, the gap between germline ends came to 12 bases. CDR1 is SGHNT and CDR2 is YYREEE in the germline V gene (reference sequence). The CDR3 consists of 15 residues. Sequenced by immunoSEQ multiplex PCR; TCRdb stores in-frame clones only, minus some. This sample has some 37,000 clones, with approximately 88% found just once. Material: CD4+ T cells from peripheral blood mononuclear cells, obtained before pregnancy. This sequence originates from a female donor with multiple sclerosis, enrolled in a pregnancy study. This chain joins TRBV5-4 and TRBJ2-1, with D hard to call. CDR3 in amino acids: CASSYDLSSYNEQFF. In DNA, the CDR3 is TGTGCCAGCAGTTATGATTTGAGCTCCTACAATGAGCAGTTCTTC.